This T cell receptor beta chain was retrieved from a study of T cell responses to AZD1222 COVID-19 vaccine. Germline CDR1 reads SGHRS; CDR2 reads YFSETQ. J was trimmed by 0 bases and V by 4 bases; bases with no gene match: 6. The length of the CDR3 is 16 residues. As regards this clone: Its antigen is currently unknown.

Whole-study results and caveats: Donors skewed white British and female; clonal diversity was possibly underestimated.

The protocol was immunoSEQ multiplex PCR, while the TCRdb copy is restricted to in-frame clones and leaves out a portion. This table holds 85,000 to 110,000 clones, 90% to 95% found once. The genes are TRBV5-1 and TRBJ2-7; 11 bases fit TRBD2. Material: peripheral blood, obtained on day 0 of AZD1222 vaccination. The source is an adult in good health. The CDR3 DNA reads TGCGCCAGCAGCCCGGTGACTAGCGGGACCTCCTACGAGCAGTACTTC. It encodes CASSPVTSGTSYEQYF.